This T cell receptor beta chain was obtained from a study of cytomegalovirus exposure and HLA in healthy donors (dated by TCRdb to 2015 to 2018). The study in broad terms: An earlier analysis of some 620 of the donors reported about 260 Gb of sequence data and roughly 120 million unique TCR beta sequences obtained from around 190 million T cells. Of the 350 to 450 genotyped donors, around 81% fell in the genetic ancestry cluster associated with self-reported Caucasian donors. Roughly 5 DR-DQ haplotypes were handled as single units for association and clustering, since linkage in the cohort was strong. Rather than drawing on any new phenotypic data, the later analysis identified candidate immune exposures from TCR beta sequences and the way those sequences occurred across donors. To study patterns of TCR occurrence, a later analysis re-analyzed previously published TCR beta repertoires from 600 to 750 donors and added high-resolution HLA genotyping. Using immunosequencing, the study profiled T cell repertoires from 640 or so subjects and related those repertoires to cytomegalovirus serostatus. An earlier analysis of some 600 of the donors applied high-throughput TCR beta sequencing to assess whether each TCR beta V gene segment acted as functional or pseudogenic. A later genetic analysis used genome-wide SNP genotypes for about 60% of the roughly 700 donors, treating that subset as a discovery cohort. A separate validation cohort of over a hundred different subjects was used in addition to the 666-subject first cohort. Among over 350 genotyped donors of the cohort, an average of approximately 240,000 unique TCR beta nucleotide sequences were sequenced per donor, 15% to 20% of them non-productive. All discovery cohort repertoires had been generated on a single sequencing platform. To predict cytomegalovirus infection status, the study brought together high-throughput TCR immunosequencing, statistical association of individual TCRs with disease status, and machine learning. HLA typing included class I and class II loci at four-digit resolution. Around 320 gigabases of sequencing data and approximately 85 million unique TCR sequences were included in an early release covering roughly 700 HLA-typed donors. The number of typed donors differed by locus: 629-630 for A, B, C, DRB1 and DQB1; approximately 520 for DQA1; approximately 600 for DPA1; and roughly 470 for DPB1. Donor age, sex, ethnicity and CMV serostatus were compiled together with the repertoire data. The aim of the study was to test whether cataloging public T cell receptors could identify signatures of past pathogen exposure. Broad study findings and their caveats: It was suggested by the authors that the approach could potentially be generalized to other disease states and immunological phenotypes. The cohort was sequenced for TCR beta chains only, and without alpha or paired-chain data the features that could be detected were limited. The sequencing pipeline was judged likely to have produced a cluster of highly shared sequence variants as a technical artifact. The classifier was reported to diagnose cytomegalovirus status with high specificity and sensitivity in both the original and validation cohorts. Because some donors lacked HLA typing at each locus, the association tests relied only on the typed subset. In vitro tests confirmed that three of the cytomegalovirus-associated TCR beta chains recognize cytomegalovirus antigens. In a later analysis, over 15,000 TCR beta sequences were associated with specific HLA alleles at a false discovery rate of 0.05. The study gave a list of some 150 TCR beta chains associated with cytomegalovirus. In a later genetic analysis, a missense DCLRE1C variant was associated with V-gene and J-gene trimming of TCR beta chains, and the association was replicated in an independent cohort. A later analysis reported that several top co-occurrence clusters appeared linked to parvovirus B19, influenza, CMV and Epstein-Barr virus. For the cohort, immune exposure information was limited to CMV serostatus. A later analysis found that TCR association rates varied across HLA loci, with DRB1 alleles showing the most associated TCRs and HLA-C alleles the fewest. Sequencing depth was assumed to be roughly uniform across donors in the presence/absence analyses, though that assumption may not hold. Strong co-occurrence of HLA alleles, especially DR and DQ, made assigning TCR associations to individual alleles difficult. Across donors, most TCR sequences were observed very rarely, whereas some public TCRs were present in many individuals. A later analysis found that most CMV-associated TCR beta chains appeared HLA-restricted, with HLA associations seemingly driven largely by CMV exposure. A further reported finding was that TCR beta sequences accurately predicted the HLA-A and HLA-B alleles for most subjects in the first cohort. Compared with equally common non-associated chains, HLA-associated TCR beta chains in a later analysis were more clonally expanded and had lower generation probabilities. A later genetic analysis reported fewer N-insertions in productive TCRs among donors in an Asian-associated ancestry cluster than the approximately 700-donor mean. Correlated functional status among segregating V segments might be attributable to linkage disequilibrium, but an unknown experimental factor could not be ruled out. Because counts were too low, some 17 rarely observed V segments, including chromosome 9 orphons, were excluded from the earlier analysis of a few hundred of the donors. Broadly in line with IMGT annotations, most TCR beta V segments showed up in productive rearrangements about 87% or about 30% of the time in an earlier analysis of several hundred of the donors.

For this clone: The target of this receptor is not known. No base quality information exists; no much larger clone differs at one position.

In total, fewer than 750 healthy bone marrow donors made up the cohort. At the time of sampling, every cohort member was nominally healthy, though immune exposures that went unrecorded were likely present. The donor tested CMV seronegative and was one of the 352 seronegative cohort members. Every donor gave a peripheral blood sample, and the peripheral blood mononuclear cells from that sample were used for TCR beta sequencing. The Qiagen DNeasy Blood Extraction Kit was used to extract genomic DNA from the blood cell samples. The library was made by the immunoSEQ multiplex PCR assay. For the multiplex PCR, a mixture combining 60 forward primers for TCR Vbeta segments and 13 reverse primers for TCR Jbeta segments was used. Amplification of the CDR3 region of rearranged TCR beta genes was performed with a multiplex PCR assay on genomic DNA. Amplified TCR beta libraries were sequenced as 87-base-pair reads on the Illumina HiSeq System. Regarding the original processing steps: A later analysis tallied 80 million to 95 million unique TCR beta chains across the 550 to 850 repertoires, and about 10 million of those chains were shared by two or more donors. To remove PCR and sequencing errors, raw reads were error-corrected and collapsed into unique sequences using a nearest-neighbor algorithm that merged closely related sequences. V, D and J gene segments were assigned by aligning CDR3 sequences to IMGT reference sequences. For a sequence to be retained, a match of at least six nucleotides to both a V gene segment and a J gene segment was required. A rearrangement counted as productive if the CDR3 had no stop codons and remained in frame with V and J, and every other rearrangement counted as non-productive. CDR3 was defined according to IMGT convention as the region running from the second conserved V-encoded cysteine to the conserved J-encoded phenylalanine. Sequences without an unambiguous match to a single V gene segment were excluded from the earlier analysis of about 640 of the donors. An earlier analysis of over 450 of the donors classified V segments as functional when productive rearrangements were above 56.7% and as segregating when the standard deviation between donors was above 5%. A statistical classification framework was built for diagnosing cytomegalovirus status from the catalog of TCR beta chain sequences. A later analysis assigned V and J genes by comparing TCR nucleotide sequences with IMGT/GENE-DB human TR gene sequences. Using the TCRdist pipeline, a later analysis assigned CDR3 sequences along with most-parsimonious VDJ recombination scenarios. In a later analysis, each TCR beta chain was defined by its CDR3 amino acid sequence together with its V-gene family, and reads without a unique V-gene family were excluded. In a later analysis, 450 to 600 highly shared, low-generation-probability nucleotide sequences were removed to address suspected cross-contamination and a sequencing artifact. In a later analysis, a clonal expansion index for each public chain was calculated from normalized within-repertoire ranks of inferred template counts. A later analysis computed generation probabilities with a VDJ recombination model fitted to out-of-frame rearrangements, and checked the results against IGoR. In a later analysis, TCR-TCR, TCR-HLA and TCR-CMV co-occurrence was scored with hypergeometric tests, and a repertoire-size bias correction was applied to TCR pairs. In a later analysis, false discovery rates were estimated by permuting HLA or CMV assignments 20 times. A later analysis grouped co-occurring TCRs with DBSCAN, adding TCRdist sequence similarity when clustering within HLA-allele-positive subsets. Repertoires with fewer than 30,000 or more than 120,000 public chains, plus five repertoires with anomalous nucleotide sharing, were excluded from co-occurrence clustering. TCRdb provides this immuneACCESS table in a form limited to in-frame rearrangements. Some clones are lacking; in checked studies, under half of them reflect an unresolved V gene, and why the rest are absent is not known. That table furnishes V, J and clone size, whereas the DNA furnished D and trimming. The sample table records under 150,000 clones; just under 80% of these occur just once. The ten largest make up less than 1.1% of the sample.

The sample comprised PBMCs. The receptor's source is a male donor in good health and CMV-seronegative.

The CDR3 protein is CASSASDRSNTGELFF. The DNA sequence is TGTGCCAGCAGCGCCTCGGACAGATCGAACACCGGGGAGCTGTTTTTT. The chain employs TRBV9 and TRBJ2-2; tentative D gene TRBD1, with 6 bases matching. The CDR3 has 16 amino acids, counting the end cysteine and phenylalanine. The DNA shown is the 48-base CDR3, in frame from base 1. V gives up 3 bases and J gives up 0 bases, and the segment between their germline ends measures 12 bases. The germline V gene encodes CDR1 SGDLS and CDR2 YYNGEE.